One and the same sample provided the 10 T cell receptor beta chains below, sequenced in a study of blood T cell repertoires in COVID-19. Sequenced by immunoSEQ multiplex PCR; TCRdb stores in-frame clones only, minus some. The table has about 89,000 clones, approximately 90% seen once. The sample taken for sequencing was peripheral blood. These receptors were taken from a man between 60 and 75 years old with acute or convalescent COVID-19.

V usage is TRBV30 and J usage is TRBJ2-2, with a tentative D call TRBD2 (6 bases). The germline CDR1 and CDR2 sequences are GTSNPN and SVGIG (reference sequence). The CDR3 extends over 15 amino acids. Trimming took 7 bases from V and 1 from J, leaving 16 bases between them. CDR3 sequence: CALPLWRGNTGELFF. The CDR3 DNA is TGTGCCTTGCCCCTCTGGCGGGGGAACACCGGGGAGCTGTTTTTT.

The chain is built from TRBV24-1 and TRBJ2-1; no firm D call. The CDR3 loop spans 13 amino acids. Germline V lookup: CDR1 KGHDR, CDR2 SFDVKD. V was clipped by 7 bases and J by 5 bases, with 11 bases between them. CDR3 coding DNA: TGTGCCACCAGCGCACCCAGGAACAATGAGCAGTTCTTC. As protein: CATSAPRNNEQFF.

By share of the sample, this clone is medium-sized. The CDR3 loop reads CASSLSSGHNEQFF. Here the CDR3 DNA reads TGTGCCAGCAGCTTAAGTAGCGGTCACAATGAGCAGTTCTTC. The chain combines TRBV7-8 with TRBJ2-1, with TRBD2 as a possible D gene (6 bases). Deletions cut 2 bases from V and 5 bases from J, with 10 bases between. CDR1 and CDR2 (germline): SGHVS, FQNEAQ. The CDR3 has 14 residues.

The CDR3 DNA is TGTGCCAGTAGTAGGGGACTAGTTTACGATACGCAGTATTTT. It specifies CASSRGLVYDTQYF. V and J are TRBV19 and TRBJ2-3; 8 bases line up with TRBD2. The CDR3 loop spans 14 amino acids. The germline CDR1 and CDR2 sequences are LNHDA and SQIVND (reference sequence). Trimming took 4 bases from V and 6 from J; bases not matched to a gene: 6.

The chain carries TRBV6-6 and TRBJ1-3; D unclear. The ends were cut back, 0 bases at V and 1 base at J, with 4 bases in the middle. The CDR3 totals 14 residues. Germline CDR1 and CDR2: MNHNY and SVGAGI (reference sequence). The CDR3 spells CASSYSLSGNTIYF. The CDR3 DNA reads as TGTGCCAGCAGTTACTCTCTTTCTGGAAACACCATATATTTT.

The gene calls are TRBV14 and TRBJ1-2; D unresolved. V lost 3 bases to trimming and J lost 0 bases, with 5 bases between them. The CDR3 loop spans 13 amino acids. Germline V gene data show CDR1 as SGHDN and CDR2 as FVKESK. The CDR3 nucleotides are TGTGCCAGCAGCCAGGGAGCTAACTATGGCTACACCTTC. Its protein product is CASSQGANYGYTF. The whole variable domain, remainder taken from reference TRBV14 and TRBJ1-2, is EAGVTQFPSHSVIEKGQTVTLRCDPISGHDNLYWYRRVMGKEIKFLLHFVKESKQDESGMPNNRFLAERTGGTYSTLKVQPAELEDSGVYFCASSQGANYGYTFGSGTRLTVV.

This clone was seen once. V gene TRBV29-1 combines with J gene TRBJ2-3; D perhaps matches TRBD1 (5 bases). The CDR3 sequence is 15 residues long. V lost 2 bases, J lost 4 bases, and 16 bases lay in between. Per the germline V gene, CDR1 is SQVTM and CDR2 is ANQGSEA. Here the CDR3 reads CSVEPLQGISDTQYF. For the CDR3, the DNA is TGCAGCGTTGAACCCCTCCAGGGAATTTCAGATACGCAGTATTTT.

This rearrangement joins TRBV4-2 to TRBJ2-3; weak D call: TRBD2 (6 bases). V lost 2 bases to trimming and J lost 2 bases, with 20 bases between them. CDR1 is LGHNA, CDR2 YNFKEQ, per germline. The CDR3 spans 18 residues. CDR3 amino acids: CASSQSTGPSGSTDTQYF. Written as DNA, the CDR3 is TGTGCCAGCAGCCAAAGTACGGGCCCCAGCGGGTCCACAGATACGCAGTATTTT.

This chain connects TRBV27 to TRBJ1-4; D not resolved. The V end was cut by 2 bases, the J end by 8 bases, with 12 bases between. Per the germline V gene, CDR1 is MNHEY and CDR2 is SMNVEV (reference sequence). The CDR3 sequence is 14 residues long. The CDR3 reads CASSLAYPGEKLFF. CDR3 nucleotides: TGTGCCAGCAGTTTAGCCTACCCGGGAGAAAAACTGTTTTTT.

This chain uses TRBV19 with TRBJ1-2; D uncertain. V was cut by 0 bases and J by 0 bases, with 8 bases left in between. The length of the CDR3 is 15 residues. Germline lookup yields CDR1 LNHDA and CDR2 SQIVND (reference sequence). The CDR3 bases are TGTGCCAGTAGTATAGACGCCAGTACTAACTATGGCTACACCTTC. Translating gives CASSIDASTNYGYTF.